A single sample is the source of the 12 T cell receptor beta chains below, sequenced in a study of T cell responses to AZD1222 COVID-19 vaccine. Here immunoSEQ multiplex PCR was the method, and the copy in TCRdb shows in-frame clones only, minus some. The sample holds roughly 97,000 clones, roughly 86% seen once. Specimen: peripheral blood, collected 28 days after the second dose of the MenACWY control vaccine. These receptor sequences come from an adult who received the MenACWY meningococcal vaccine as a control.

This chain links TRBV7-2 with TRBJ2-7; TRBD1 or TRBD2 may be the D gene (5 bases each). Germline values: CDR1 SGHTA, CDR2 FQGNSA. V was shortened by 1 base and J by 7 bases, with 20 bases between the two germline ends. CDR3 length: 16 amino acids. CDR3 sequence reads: CASSLDSGALMREQYF. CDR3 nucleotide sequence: TGTGCCAGCAGCTTAGATTCCGGGGCCCTCATGAGGGAGCAGTACTTC.

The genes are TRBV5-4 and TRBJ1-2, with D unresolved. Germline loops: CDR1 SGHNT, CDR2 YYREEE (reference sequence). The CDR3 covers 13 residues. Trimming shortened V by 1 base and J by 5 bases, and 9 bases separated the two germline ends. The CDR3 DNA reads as TGTGCCAGCAGCTTGCAACGGGGTTATGGCTACACCTTC. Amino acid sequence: CASSLQRGYGYTF.

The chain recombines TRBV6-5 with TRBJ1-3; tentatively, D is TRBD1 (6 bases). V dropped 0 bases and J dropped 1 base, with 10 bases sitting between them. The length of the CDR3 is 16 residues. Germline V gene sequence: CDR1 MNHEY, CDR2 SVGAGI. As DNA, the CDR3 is TGTGCCAGCAGTTACTCGGCAGGGACATCTGGAAACACCATATATTTT. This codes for CASSYSAGTSGNTIYF.

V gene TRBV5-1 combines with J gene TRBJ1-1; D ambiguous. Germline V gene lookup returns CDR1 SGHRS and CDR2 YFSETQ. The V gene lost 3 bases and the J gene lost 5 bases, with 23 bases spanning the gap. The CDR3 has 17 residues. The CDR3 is CASSSFSTGAWRTEAFF. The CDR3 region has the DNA TGCGCCAGCAGCTCGTTTTCGACGGGAGCTTGGAGAACTGAAGCTTTCTTT.

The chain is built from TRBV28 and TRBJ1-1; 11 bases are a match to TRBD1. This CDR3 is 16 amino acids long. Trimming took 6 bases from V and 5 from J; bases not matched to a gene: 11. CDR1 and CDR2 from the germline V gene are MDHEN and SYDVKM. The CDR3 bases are TGTGCCAGCAGCCCAGGACAGGGGGCCGGGGAGACTGAAGCTTTCTTT. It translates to CASSPGQGAGETEAFF.

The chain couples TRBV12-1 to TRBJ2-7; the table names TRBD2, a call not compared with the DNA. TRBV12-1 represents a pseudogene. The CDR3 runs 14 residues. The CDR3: CASSLPTRNYEQYF. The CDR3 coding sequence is TGTGCCAGCAGCTTGCCGACTCGAAACTACGAGCAGTACTTC.

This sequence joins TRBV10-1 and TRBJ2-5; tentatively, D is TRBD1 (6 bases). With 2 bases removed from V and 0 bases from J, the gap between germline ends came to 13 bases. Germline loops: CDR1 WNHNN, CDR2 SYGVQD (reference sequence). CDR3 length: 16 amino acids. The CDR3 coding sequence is TGCGCCAGCAGTGAGGGGATGACAGGCTACCAAGAGACCCAGTACTTC. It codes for CASSEGMTGYQETQYF.

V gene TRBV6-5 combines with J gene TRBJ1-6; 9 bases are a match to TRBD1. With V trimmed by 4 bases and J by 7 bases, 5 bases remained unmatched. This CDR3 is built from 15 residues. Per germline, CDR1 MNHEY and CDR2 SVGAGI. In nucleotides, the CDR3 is TGTGCCAGCAGTTCTGCGACAGGGGGAAATTCACCCCTCCACTTT. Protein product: CASSSATGGNSPLHF.

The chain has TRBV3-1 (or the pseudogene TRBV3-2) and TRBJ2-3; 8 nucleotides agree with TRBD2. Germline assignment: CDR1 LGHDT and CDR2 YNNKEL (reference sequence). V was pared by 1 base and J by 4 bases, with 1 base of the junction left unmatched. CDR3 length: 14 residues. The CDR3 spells CASSQAGGPDTQYF. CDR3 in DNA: TGTGCCAGCAGCCAAGCGGGGGGGCCAGATACGCAGTATTTT.

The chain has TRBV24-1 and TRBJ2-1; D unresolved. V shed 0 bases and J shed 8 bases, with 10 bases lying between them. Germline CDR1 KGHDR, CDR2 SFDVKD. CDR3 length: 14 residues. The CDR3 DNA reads TGTGCCACCAGTGATTTGGGCAGGTCAGATGAGCAGTTCTTC. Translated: CATSDLGRSDEQFF.

This CDR3 is CAIRDNQGFTEAFF. The DNA for the CDR3 is TGTGCCATCAGGGACAATCAGGGGTTCACTGAAGCTTTCTTT. The chain uses TRBV10-3 and TRBJ1-1; D possibly corresponds to TRBD1 (6 bases). V gave up 6 bases and J gave up 4 bases, with 15 bases separating them. Germline CDR1 ENHRY, CDR2 SYGVKD. This CDR3 has 14 amino acids.

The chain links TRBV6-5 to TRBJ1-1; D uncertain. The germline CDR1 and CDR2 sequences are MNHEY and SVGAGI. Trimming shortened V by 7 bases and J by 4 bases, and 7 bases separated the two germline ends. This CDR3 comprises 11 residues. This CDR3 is CASTQGTEAFF. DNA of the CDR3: TGTGCCAGCACACAAGGCACTGAAGCTTTCTTT.